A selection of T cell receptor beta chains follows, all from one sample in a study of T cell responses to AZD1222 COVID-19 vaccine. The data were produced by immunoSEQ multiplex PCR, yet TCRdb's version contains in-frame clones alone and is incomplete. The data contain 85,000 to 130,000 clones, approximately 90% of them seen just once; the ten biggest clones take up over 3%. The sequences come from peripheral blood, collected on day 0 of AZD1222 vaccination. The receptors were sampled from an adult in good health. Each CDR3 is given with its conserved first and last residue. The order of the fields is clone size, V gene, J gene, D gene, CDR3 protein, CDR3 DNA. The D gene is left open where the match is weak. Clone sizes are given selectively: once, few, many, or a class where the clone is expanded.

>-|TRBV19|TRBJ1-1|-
CASSPPPQGNTEAFF
TGTGCCAGTAGCCCGCCTCCACAGGGGAACACTGAAGCTTTCTTT
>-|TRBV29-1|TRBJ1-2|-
CSVEDRGRGRGYTF
TGCAGCGTTGAAGATCGGGGCCGAGGTCGAGGCTACACCTTC
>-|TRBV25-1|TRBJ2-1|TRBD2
CASSEYGLAGGEQFF
TGTGCCAGCAGTGAATATGGGCTAGCGGGGGGTGAGCAGTTCTTC
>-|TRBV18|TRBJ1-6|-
CASSPQAGTRNSPLHF
TGTGCCAGCTCACCACAGGCAGGAACACGAAATTCACCCCTCCACTTT
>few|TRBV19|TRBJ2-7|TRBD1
CASSNPTGQGESYEQYF
TGTGCCAGTAGTAACCCTACGGGACAGGGAGAAAGCTACGAGCAGTACTTC
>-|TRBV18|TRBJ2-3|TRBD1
CASSPYGTVSKGPDTQYF
TGTGCCAGCTCACCCTACGGGACAGTTTCGAAGGGACCAGATACGCAGTATTTT
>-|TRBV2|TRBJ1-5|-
CASSVHLGQPQHF
TGTGCCAGCAGCGTTCACTTGGGGCAGCCCCAGCATTTT
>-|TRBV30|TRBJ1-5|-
CAWSEWGAEQPQHF
TGTGCCTGGAGTGAGTGGGGGGCTGAGCAGCCCCAGCATTTT
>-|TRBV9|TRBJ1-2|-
CASSVGGAGYGYTF
TGTGCCAGCAGCGTAGGAGGGGCGGGGTATGGCTACACCTTC
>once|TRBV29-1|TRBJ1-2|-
CSVEGQSVGYTF
TGCAGCGTCGAAGGACAGTCGGTTGGCTACACCTTC
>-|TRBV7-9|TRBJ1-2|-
CASSLIQTQGPSF
TGTGCCAGCAGCTTAATTCAGACGCAGGGACCCTCCTTC
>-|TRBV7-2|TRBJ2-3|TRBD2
CASSLGAGGLIDTQYF
TGTGCCAGCAGCTTAGGAGCGGGGGGCCTGATAGATACGCAGTATTTT
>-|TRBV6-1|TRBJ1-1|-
CASSERQGTEAFF
TGTGCCAGCAGTGAACGGCAGGGCACTGAAGCTTTCTTT
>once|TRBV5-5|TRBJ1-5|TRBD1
CASSPGQMNQPQHF
TGTGCCAGCAGCCCGGGACAGATGAATCAGCCCCAGCATTTT
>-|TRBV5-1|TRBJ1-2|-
CASSLAAGSGDGYTF
TGCGCCAGCAGCTTGGCTGCAGGCTCAGGGGATGGCTACACCTTC
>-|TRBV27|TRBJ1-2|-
CASSPRSNYYGYTF
TGTGCCAGCAGTCCTCGATCAAACTACTATGGCTACACCTTC
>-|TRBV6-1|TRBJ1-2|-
CASSEWRGSYGYTF
TGTGCCAGCAGTGAATGGAGGGGTAGCTATGGCTACACCTTC
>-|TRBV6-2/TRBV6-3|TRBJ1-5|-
CASSYPEGPQHF
TGTGCCAGCAGTTACCCGGAAGGACCCCAGCATTTT
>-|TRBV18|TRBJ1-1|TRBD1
CASSPAIDRGTEAFF
TGTGCCAGCTCACCGGCCATTGACAGGGGCACTGAAGCTTTCTTT
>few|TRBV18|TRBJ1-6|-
CASSPQRTGSSYNSPLHF
TGTGCCAGCTCACCTCAAAGGACTGGAAGCTCCTATAATTCACCCCTCCACTTT
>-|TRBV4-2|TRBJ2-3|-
CASSLGGLVDTDTQYF
TGTGCCAGCAGCCTAGGGGGGCTAGTAGACACAGATACGCAGTATTTT
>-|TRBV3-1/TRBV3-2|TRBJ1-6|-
CASSQGGGPSPLHF
TGTGCCAGCAGCCAAGGAGGAGGACCCTCACCCCTCCACTTT
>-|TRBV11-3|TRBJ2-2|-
CASSLDLSVGDDGELFF
TGTGCCAGCAGCTTAGATTTAAGTGTGGGCGACGACGGGGAGCTGTTTTTT
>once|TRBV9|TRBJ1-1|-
CASSVHPRTGYMNTEAFF
TGTGCCAGCAGCGTACACCCCAGAACAGGTTACATGAACACTGAAGCTTTCTTT
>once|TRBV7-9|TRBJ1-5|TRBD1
CASSFGTGADQPQHF
TGTGCCAGCAGCTTCGGGACAGGGGCCGATCAGCCCCAGCATTTT
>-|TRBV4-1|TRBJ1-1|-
CASSQEIGWSSEAFF
TGCGCCAGCAGCCAAGAGATAGGCTGGAGCTCTGAAGCTTTCTTT
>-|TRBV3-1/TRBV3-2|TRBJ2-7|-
CASSPGQDYEQYF
TGTGCCAGCAGCCCCGGTCAGGACTACGAGCAGTACTTC
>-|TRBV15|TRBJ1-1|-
CATSRAKTRNTEAFF
TGTGCCACCAGCAGGGCCAAGACAAGGAACACTGAAGCTTTCTTT
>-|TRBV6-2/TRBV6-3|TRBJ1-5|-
CASSYEIMTGNQPQHF
TGTGCCAGCAGTTACGAAATCATGACAGGCAATCAGCCCCAGCATTTT
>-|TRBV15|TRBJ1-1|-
CATSVDRHNTEAFF
TGTGCCACCAGCGTCGACAGGCATAACACTGAAGCTTTCTTT
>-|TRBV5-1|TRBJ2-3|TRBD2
CASRLTSGGTLTDTQYF
TGCGCCAGCAGGTTGACTAGCGGGGGGACCCTTACAGATACGCAGTATTTT
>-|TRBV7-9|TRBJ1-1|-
CASSLLNTEAFF
TGTGCCAGCAGCTTATTGAACACTGAAGCTTTCTTT